What follows is one T cell receptor (beta chain) and its context. The CDR3 runs 15 residues. Germline CDR1 and CDR2: MNHEY and SVGAGI. V was clipped by 5 bases and J by 2 bases, with 15 bases between them. PCR involved 60 Vbeta and 13 Jbeta primers. In the authors' methods: About 11 million of tens of millions of unique TCR beta chains were shared, per a later count. The repertoire was sequenced with immunoSEQ multiplex PCR; TCRdb's copy has only in-frame clones and lacks some. The V and J calls and clone size are taken from that table; D and trimming were inferred from the DNA. The sample records fewer than 250,000 clones, around 80% being singletons. These data belong to a study of cytomegalovirus exposure and HLA in healthy donors.

The TCR originated in a man between 35 and 55 years old in good health and CMV-seropositive. J is TRBJ1-2 and V is TRBV6-5, with D possibly matching TRBD1 (6 bases). The sample was PBMCs. CDR3 nucleotides: TGTGCCAGCAGTCGAGGCAGGACAGAGAACTATGGCTACACCTTC. Its protein product is CASSRGRTENYGYTF.